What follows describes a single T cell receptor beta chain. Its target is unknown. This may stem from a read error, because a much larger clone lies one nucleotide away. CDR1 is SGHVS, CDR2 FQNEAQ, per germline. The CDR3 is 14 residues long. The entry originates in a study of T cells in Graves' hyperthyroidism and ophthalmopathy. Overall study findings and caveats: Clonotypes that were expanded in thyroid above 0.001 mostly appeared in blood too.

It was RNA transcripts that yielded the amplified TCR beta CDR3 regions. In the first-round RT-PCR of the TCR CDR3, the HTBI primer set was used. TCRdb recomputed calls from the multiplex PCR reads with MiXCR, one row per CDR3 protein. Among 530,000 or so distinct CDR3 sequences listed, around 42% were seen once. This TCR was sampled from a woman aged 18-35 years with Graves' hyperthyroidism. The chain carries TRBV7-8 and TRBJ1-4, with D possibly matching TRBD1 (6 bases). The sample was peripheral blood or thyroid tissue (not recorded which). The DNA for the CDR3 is TGTGCCAGCAGCCCAGGGACATCTAATGAAAAACTGCTTTTT. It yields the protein CASSPGTSNEKLLF.